The source of this TCR beta chain is a study of T-cell reconstitution after alpha-beta-depleted transplantation in children. The TCRbeta library was prepared with unique molecular identifiers. TCRdb reanalysed the PCR reads using MiXCR and keeps one entry per CDR3 protein. This table holds 360,000 or so distinct CDR3 sequences, over 20% found once. This clonotype was seen more than once but under ten times. Per the germline V gene, CDR1 is LGHDT and CDR2 is YNNKEL (reference sequence). The ends were cut back, 4 bases at V and 6 bases at J, with 16 bases in the middle. The CDR3 has 14 amino acids. V and J are TRBV3-1 and TRBJ2-7; perhaps TRBD1 as D (5 bases). The TCR originated in a human donor who donated a stem cell graft to a child with acute myeloid leukemia. The sequencing here drew on PBMCs from the stem cell graft donor, taken from the stem cell graft. The CDR3 DNA follows: TGTGCCAGCAGCCTACGGATGGGTAGGGGCGAGCAGTACTTC. Translation gives CASSLRMGRGEQYF.